The rows below give T cell receptor beta chains drawn from one sample of a study of response to subunit inactivated influenza vaccine. Using its own MiXCR run on the RT-PCR reads, TCRdb lists one record per CDR3 protein. This table holds more than 550,000 distinct CDR3 sequences, over 9.5% found once. The sequenced sample was PBMCs from blood, obtained on the day of vaccination. The receptors derive from a man aged 45-60 years who received an inactivated influenza vaccine. CDR3s include the opening cysteine and the closing phenylalanine or tryptophan. Each record gives: clone size, D gene, J gene, V gene, CDR3 DNA, CDR3 protein. The D gene is left open where the match is weak. For some rows the clone size is stated as once, few or many, or as a class when expanded; others skip it.

>NA|NA|TRBJ1-1|TRBV27
TGTGCCAGCAGTTTATCGGTGGGGGGCGGCCCTGAAGCTTTCTTT
CASSLSVGGGPEAFF
>few|NA|TRBJ1-2|TRBV15
TGTGCCACCAGCAGAGTGGTGGACAGCAGGGGCTACACCTTC
CATSRVVDSRGYTF
>few|NA|TRBJ1-1|TRBV6-5
TGTGCCAGCAGTTACACCCTACAGGGCGACACTGAAGCTTTCTTT
CASSYTLQGDTEAFF
>NA|TRBD2|TRBJ2-3|TRBV5-1
TGCGCCAGCAGCTGGTCGCGGCCCCGACTAGCGGGAGCAGATACGCAGTATTTT
CASSWSRPRLAGADTQYF
>few|NA|TRBJ1-5|TRBV7-2
TGTGCCAGCAGCTTAGGCCCCCTTACCGACCGCAATCAGCCCCAGCATTTT
CASSLGPLTDRNQPQHF
>few|NA|TRBJ2-2|TRBV9
TGTGCCAGCAGCGTAGTTGGGGGCCGCACCGGGGAGCTGTTTTTT
CASSVVGGRTGELFF
>NA|TRBD2|TRBJ2-1|TRBV9
TGTGCCAGCAGCATCCCCGGGGGGGAGGACAATGAGCAGTTCTTC
CASSIPGGEDNEQFF
>few|TRBD2|TRBJ2-5|TRBV29-1
TGCAGCGTTGATGCGGCGGGAGGGGTCCAAGAGACCCAGTACTTC
CSVDAAGGVQETQYF
>NA|TRBD2|TRBJ2-7|TRBV18
TGTGCCAGCTCTCCAGTCAGCTCCCTAGCGGGAGTGTACGAGCAGTACTTC
CASSPVSSLAGVYEQYF
>few|NA|TRBJ1-2|TRBV7-9
TGTGCCAGCAGCTTAGGTGGGACACTTTATGGCTACACCTTC
CASSLGGTLYGYTF
>NA|NA|TRBJ1-5|TRBV7-2
TGTGCCAGCAGCTTAGGCGGGTTTTATAGCAATCAGCCCCAGCATTTT
CASSLGGFYSNQPQHF
>NA|TRBD1|TRBJ2-7|TRBV7-2
TGTGCCAGCACCCCCCGGACAGGGGTCTACGAGCAGTACTTC
CASTPRTGVYEQYF
>many|TRBD2|TRBJ2-2|TRBV7-2
TGTGCCGCTCCGACTAGCGGGAGGTCAACCGGGGAGCTGTTTTTT
CAAPTSGRSTGELFF
>many|NA|TRBJ2-2|TRBV5-1
TGCGCCAGCAGCCCCAGGATAAACACCGGGGAGCTGTTTTTT
CASSPRINTGELFF
>few|NA|TRBJ2-2|TRBV18
TGTGCCAGCTCACCAGGTTCAGGACCAAACACCGGGGAGCTGTTTTTT
CASSPGSGPNTGELFF
>NA|TRBD1|TRBJ2-5|TRBV4-2
TGTGCCAGCAGCGCGAGACAGGGGGATCAAGAGACCCAGTACTTC
CASSARQGDQETQYF
>few|TRBD2|TRBJ2-7|TRBV5-6
TGTGCCAGCAGCAGAGGACTAGCGGGAGGGCCTGGCGAGCAGTACTTC
CASSRGLAGGPGEQYF
>many|TRBD1|TRBJ1-3|TRBV7-9
TGTGCCAGCAGCACCGACAGGGCCCGAGGAAACACCATATATTTT
CASSTDRARGNTIYF
>many|NA|TRBJ2-5|TRBV5-1
TGCGCCAGCAGATTGACAGCACAAGAGACCCAGTACTTC
CASRLTAQETQYF
>many|NA|TRBJ2-7|TRBV6-5
TGTGCCAGCAGTTACTCGGACGGGACCTACGAGCAGTACTTC
CASSYSDGTYEQYF
>few|NA|TRBJ2-3|TRBV7-9
TGTGCCAGCAGCCTCAGTGCGGGCGGGCCTAGCACAGATACGCAGTATTTT
CASSLSAGGPSTDTQYF
>few|NA|TRBJ2-2|TRBV4-3
TGCGCCAGCAGCCAAGATTTCGCCCTTACGGAGACCGGGGAGCTGTTTTTT
CASSQDFALTETGELFF
>few|NA|TRBJ1-3|TRBV6-1
TGTGCCAGCAGCCACGACAGGCATGGAAACACCATATATTTT
CASSHDRHGNTIYF
>NA|NA|TRBJ2-2|TRBV15
TGTGCCACCAGCAGAGCCCTCGACACCGGGGAGCTGTTTTTT
CATSRALDTGELFF
>NA|NA|TRBJ2-7|TRBV20-1
TGCAGTGCTAGTGCCACAGAGGAACCCTACGAGCAGTACTTC
CSASATEEPYEQYF
>NA|NA|TRBJ2-7|TRBV7-8
TGTGCCAGCAGCTTTAGCAGGGATGCCGAGCAGTACTTC
CASSFSRDAEQYF
>many|NA|TRBJ2-7|TRBV7-2
TGTGCCAGCAGCTTATCTGCGGCAGAGGCCTACGAGCAGTACTTC
CASSLSAAEAYEQYF
>few|TRBD2|TRBJ2-7|TRBV4-2
TGTGCCAGCAGCCATCTGGGGGACTACCGCAACGAGCAGTACTTC
CASSHLGDYRNEQYF
>few|NA|TRBJ2-1|TRBV28
TGTGCCAGCAGAACTCCGGGGTATGAGCAGTTCTTC
CASRTPGYEQFF
>few|NA|TRBJ2-7|TRBV27
TGTGCCAGCAGTTTCAAATCTCCCGGACTGGGCGCCTACGAGCAGTACTTC
CASSFKSPGLGAYEQYF